The rows below give T cell receptor beta chains drawn from one sample of a study of T cells in Graves' hyperthyroidism and ophthalmopathy. TCRdb reprocessed the multiplex PCR reads via MiXCR and lists one record per CDR3 protein. The table includes roughly 290,000 distinct CDR3 sequences, approximately 14% detected once. Sequencing input: blood. The receptors stem from a woman aged 35 to 49 with Graves' hyperthyroidism. Both conserved end residues are part of each CDR3. D genes are given only for firm matches. For some rows the clone size is stated as once, few or many, or as a class when expanded; others skip it.

abundance,j_gene,v_gene,d_gene,CDR3aa,CDR3nt
many,TRBJ1-5,TRBV30,NA,CAWSVGQGNQPQHF,TGTGCCTGGAGTGTCGGGCAGGGCAATCAGCCCCAGCATTTT
many,TRBJ1-5,TRBV6-1,TRBD1,CASSEGLTGGSNQPQHF,TGTGCCAGCAGTGAAGGATTGACAGGGGGGAGCAATCAGCCCCAGCATTTT
many,TRBJ1-1,TRBV10-3,NA,CAITTDAYTEAFF,TGTGCCATCACTACGGACGCCTACACTGAAGCTTTCTTT
NA,TRBJ2-5,TRBV9,NA,CASAPGTSNRVETQYF,TGTGCCAGCGCACCAGGGACTTCCAATAGGGTCGAGACCCAGTACTTC
many,TRBJ2-1,TRBV7-6,NA,CASSPPGLATDNEQFF,TGTGCCAGCAGCCCCCCCGGGCTAGCGACAGACAATGAGCAGTTCTTC
many,TRBJ2-7,TRBV29-1,TRBD2,CSATSGVYEQYF,TGCAGCGCGACTAGCGGTGTCTACGAGCAGTACTTC
many,TRBJ1-2,TRBV7-9,NA,CASSPQGPEGYTF,TGTGCCAGCAGCCCACAGGGACCGGAGGGCTACACCTTC
many,TRBJ2-1,TRBV28,NA,CASSLPTLSGNEQFF,TGTGCCAGCAGTTTACCGACCCTCTCAGGCAATGAGCAGTTCTTC
many,TRBJ2-2,TRBV20-1,NA,CSALWAGELFF,TGCAGTGCTCTTTGGGCCGGGGAGCTGTTTTTT
many,TRBJ2-7,TRBV7-2,NA,CASSWGLFYEQYF,TGTGCCAGCAGCTGGGGACTTTTTTACGAGCAGTACTTC
many,TRBJ2-7,TRBV2,TRBD1,CASSEGGTGSHEQYF,TGTGCCAGCAGTGAAGGCGGGACAGGGTCCCACGAGCAGTACTTC
once,TRBJ2-3,TRBV12-3/TRBV12-4,NA,CASSVDGKSTDTQYF,TGTGCCAGCAGCGTAGACGGGAAAAGCACAGATACGCAGTATTTT
NA,TRBJ1-5,TRBV28,NA,CASSWGRGQTLFAQPQHF,TGTGCCAGCAGTTGGGGACGGGGCCAAACTCTCTTCGCTCAGCCCCAGCATTTT
NA,TRBJ1-3,TRBV19,NA,CASTRIWGQNTIYF,TGTGCCAGTACCAGGATTTGGGGGCAAAACACCATATATTTT
many,TRBJ1-5,TRBV28,NA,CAGQRGAQPQHF,TGTGCCGGTCAGAGGGGGGCTCAGCCCCAGCATTTT
NA,TRBJ1-3,TRBV5-1,NA,CASSPLSGNTIYF,TGCGCCAGCAGCCCGCTATCAGGAAACACCATATATTTT
few,TRBJ1-5,TRBV29-1,NA,CSVNSMGQPQHF,TGCAGCGTCAACTCCATGGGACAGCCCCAGCATTTT
NA,TRBJ1-4,TRBV7-9,NA,CASSLMDATNEKLFF,TGTGCCAGCAGCTTGATGGATGCAACTAATGAAAAACTGTTTTTT
many,TRBJ1-4,TRBV29-1,TRBD1,CSVSRDRATNEKLFF,TGCAGCGTCTCACGGGACAGGGCAACTAATGAAAAACTGTTTTTT
many,TRBJ1-2,TRBV28,NA,CASSPGGAGGYTF,TGTGCCAGCAGCCCCGGGGGGGCTGGTGGCTACACCTTC
few,TRBJ2-1,TRBV3-1,TRBD2,CASSQGLAGHEQFF,TGTGCCAGCAGCCAGGGTCTAGCGGGCCATGAGCAGTTCTTC
few,TRBJ2-2,TRBV6-1,TRBD2,CASSRGRWETGELFF,TGTGCCAGCAGCCGCGGGAGGTGGGAAACCGGGGAGCTGTTTTTT
many,TRBJ1-4,TRBV2,NA,CASRESGALTNEKLFF,TGTGCCAGCAGGGAATCAGGGGCGCTTACTAATGAAAAACTGTTTTTT
many,TRBJ2-4,TRBV7-9,TRBD1,CASSLGTGGIRSKNIQYF,TGTGCCAGCAGCCTAGGGACAGGCGGAATTAGGAGCAAAAACATTCAGTACTTC
many,TRBJ1-6,TRBV20-1,TRBD1,CSARKGQGGNSPLHF,TGCAGTGCTAGAAAAGGACAGGGTGGGAATTCACCCCTCCACTTT
many,TRBJ2-5,TRBV18,NA,CASSPHSGETQYF,TGTGCCAGCTCACCACACAGCGGGGAGACCCAGTACTTC
many,TRBJ1-5,TRBV2,NA,CASSEEQRGNQPQHF,TGTGCCAGCAGTGAAGAACAGCGCGGGAATCAGCCCCAGCATTTT
many,TRBJ2-1,TRBV27,NA,CASSYTGAVNEQFF,TGTGCCAGCAGTTATACGGGAGCGGTCAATGAGCAGTTCTTC
NA,TRBJ2-5,TRBV20-1,NA,CSATGPYQETQYF,TGCAGTGCTACCGGGCCGTACCAAGAGACCCAGTACTTC
many,TRBJ1-2,TRBV19,NA,CASGEDGLANYGYTF,TGTGCCAGTGGAGAGGACGGGTTAGCTAACTATGGCTACACCTTC
once,TRBJ2-4,TRBV24-1,TRBD2,CATSESESSGRSEVKNIQYF,TGTGCCACCAGTGAAAGCGAGTCTAGCGGGAGAAGTGAGGTCAAAAACATTCAGTACTTC
few,TRBJ2-7,TRBV4-2,TRBD2,CASSQDWGLAGGISYEQYF,TGTGCCAGCAGCCAAGATTGGGGACTAGCGGGAGGGATCTCCTACGAGCAGTACTTC
few,TRBJ2-5,TRBV20-1,TRBD2,CSAEEGTNLETQYF,TGCAGTGCTGAAGAGGGGACTAACCTTGAGACCCAGTACTTC
few,TRBJ2-1,TRBV6-1,NA,CASRYRGSSYNEQFF,TGTGCCAGCAGGTATCGGGGGAGCTCCTACAATGAGCAGTTCTTC
few,TRBJ1-2,TRBV29-1,TRBD1,CSAKIRDRGDYGYTF,TGCAGCGCCAAAATTCGGGACAGGGGAGACTATGGCTACACCTTC
many,TRBJ1-6,TRBV5-6,TRBD1,CASSVLNRGYNSPLHF,TGTGCCAGCAGCGTGTTAAACAGGGGTTATAATTCACCCCTCCACTTT
many,TRBJ1-1,TRBV20-1,TRBD1,CSATTGTDTEAFF,TGCAGTGCGACTACCGGGACAGACACTGAAGCTTTCTTT
many,TRBJ2-1,TRBV6-1,TRBD2,CASSPTRPGLAGGLSYNEQFF,TGTGCCAGCAGTCCTACCAGACCGGGACTAGCGGGAGGCCTGTCCTACAATGAGCAGTTCTTC
NA,TRBJ1-5,TRBV12-3/TRBV12-4,TRBD1,CASSKPGQGTNQPQHF,TGTGCCAGCAGCAAACCCGGACAGGGGACGAATCAGCCCCAGCATTTT
many,TRBJ1-2,TRBV6-1,NA,CAAKGGGRYGYTF,TGTGCCGCTAAGGGCGGGGGTCGCTATGGCTACACCTTC
many,TRBJ1-1,TRBV28,NA,CASSRGGSGTEAFF,TGTGCCAGCAGCCGCGGGGGGTCGGGCACTGAAGCTTTCTTT
many,TRBJ2-3,TRBV12-3/TRBV12-4,TRBD1,CASIGTERADTQYF,TGTGCCAGCATCGGGACAGAGAGGGCAGATACGCAGTATTTT
many,TRBJ2-2,TRBV7-2,NA,CASSPKAGTGELFF,TGTGCCAGCAGCCCGAAGGCCGGCACCGGGGAGCTGTTTTTT
many,TRBJ2-3,TRBV24-1,NA,CATSDFVTDTQYF,TGTGCCACCAGTGATTTCGTCACAGATACGCAGTATTTT
many,TRBJ1-5,TRBV2,NA,CASNQGYQPQHF,TGTGCCAGCAATCAGGGTTATCAGCCCCAGCATTTT
NA,TRBJ2-7,TRBV4-2,NA,CASSQGQGGSSYEQYF,TGTGCCAGCAGCCAAGGTCAGGGAGGCAGCTCCTACGAGCAGTACTTC
NA,TRBJ2-7,TRBV5-1,NA,CASFGDNSYEQYF,TGCGCCAGCTTTGGGGACAACTCCTACGAGCAGTACTTC
few,TRBJ2-3,TRBV20-1,TRBD2,CSASRASGSTDTQYF,TGCAGTGCTAGCCGGGCTAGCGGGAGCACAGATACGCAGTATTTT
NA,TRBJ2-1,TRBV9,TRBD1,CASSDSDGAGGSYNEQFF,TGTGCCAGCAGCGACTCCGACGGGGCAGGGGGCTCCTACAATGAGCAGTTCTTC
many,TRBJ2-5,TRBV10-3,TRBD1,CAISLDRGEETQYF,TGTGCCATCAGTCTCGACAGGGGAGAAGAGACCCAGTACTTC
few,TRBJ2-7,TRBV12-5,TRBD1,CASGLVGTGDEQYF,TGTGCTAGTGGTTTGGTCGGGACAGGGGACGAGCAGTACTTC
NA,TRBJ1-3,TRBV20-1,NA,CSAPGQSGNTIYF,TGCAGTGCCCCAGGGCAGTCTGGAAACACCATATATTTT
NA,TRBJ1-2,TRBV7-9,NA,CASSISQGRAGYTF,TGTGCCAGCAGCATATCACAGGGCCGGGCTGGCTACACCTTC
few,TRBJ1-1,TRBV7-9,NA,CASSLGSGTSSGSEAFF,TGTGCCAGCAGCTTAGGATCAGGGACCTCTTCGGGGAGTGAAGCTTTCTTT
once,TRBJ1-2,TRBV29-1,NA,CSVVGVGVNYGYTF,TGCAGCGTTGTAGGGGTAGGGGTTAACTATGGCTACACCTTC
NA,TRBJ2-6,TRBV3-1,NA,CASSRQISGANVLTF,TGTGCCAGCAGTCGCCAGATCTCTGGGGCCAACGTCCTGACTTTC